The 14 T cell receptor beta chains below were found in one sample sequenced in a study of beta chain features in type 1 diabetes. Of the isolated RNA, all was reverse transcribed, and so the sequenced material was expressed TCRB transcripts. This table comes from immunoSEQ multiplex PCR, and its TCRdb copy is limited to in-frame clones, with some not included. Here the sample spans around 250,000 clones, around a quarter being singletons. Sequenced sample: central memory CD4+ T cells from blood. The receptors stem from a man aged 25-40 years in good health.

The chain is built from TRBV30 and TRBJ1-2; 9 positions agree with TRBD1. V trimming: 0 bases; J trimming: 8 bases; junction bases outside the gene matches: 7. The CDR3 runs to 14 residues. CDR1 GTSNPN and CDR2 SVGIG come from the germline V gene (reference sequence). The CDR3 loop is CAWSVRRTGVGYTF. The CDR3 DNA is TGTGCCTGGAGTGTACGCCGGACAGGGGTCGGCTACACCTTC.

The rearrangement links TRBV27 to TRBJ1-2, with 9 bases that match TRBD1. Germline CDR1 is MNHEY and CDR2 is SMNVEV (reference sequence). J lost 2 bases, V lost 2 bases, and 6 bases had no gene match. The CDR3 has 16 residues. CDR3 nucleotides: TGTGCCAGCAGTTTAACCCAACAGGGGGCGAACTATGGCTACACCTTC. It yields the protein CASSLTQQGANYGYTF.

This rearrangement joins TRBV11-2 to TRBJ2-6; no clear D gene. Germline V CDR1 and CDR2: SGHAT, FQNNGV. The CDR3 has 15 amino acids. The germline V and J ends were trimmed by 4 bases and 2 bases, with 9 bases remaining between them. CDR3 in amino acids: CASSSLRTGANVLTF. The CDR3 nucleotides read TGTGCCAGCAGCTCATTGAGAACTGGGGCCAACGTCCTGACTTTC.

The chain recombines TRBV29-1 with TRBJ2-7; D unclear. The CDR3 has 13 amino acids. Trimming took off 4 bases at V and 3 bases at J, with 13 bases between the two ends. Per the germline V gene, CDR1 is SQVTM and CDR2 is ANQGSEA. The CDR3 is CSVGFPASYEQYF. The CDR3 DNA reads as TGCAGCGTTGGGTTTCCCGCTAGCTACGAGCAGTACTTC.

The chain uses TRBV25-1 and TRBJ1-5, with 7 bases aligning to TRBD1. Germline values: CDR1 MGHDK, CDR2 SYGVNS. J gave up 4 bases and V 3 bases, and 3 bases lay outside the gene matches. The CDR3 length is 14 residues. The CDR3 here is CASSERQGNQPQHF. The CDR3, as DNA: TGTGCCAGCAGTGAGCGACAGGGAAATCAGCCCCAGCATTTT.

The chain carries TRBV9 and TRBJ2-2; D is unresolved. Trimming took 0 bases from V and 4 from J, leaving 10 bases between them. CDR3 length: 15 residues. CDR1 is SGDLS and CDR2 is YYNGEE in the germline V gene. The DNA of the CDR3 is TGTGCCAGCAGCGTAGACCCGGGTGGCACCGGGGAGCTGTTTTTT. The encoded protein is CASSVDPGGTGELFF.

This rearrangement joins TRBV18 to TRBJ1-5; D unclear. Germline CDR1 is KGHSH and CDR2 is LQKENI. CDR3 length equals 14 residues. Trimming took 0 bases from V and 9 from J, leaving 12 bases between them. The CDR3, as DNA: TGTGCCAGCTCACCACCGGGAGGGTCTCGGCCCCAGCATTTT. Protein product: CASSPPGGSRPQHF.

This clone was detected once. The chain employs TRBV30 and TRBJ2-7, with TRBD2 matching 7 bases. CDR3 length: 14 residues. The V gene's germline CDR1 is GTSNPN and CDR2 SVGIG (reference sequence). V gave up 0 bases and J gave up 6 bases; unmatched junction bases: 8. The CDR3: CAWSVPGLRVEQYF. CDR3 nucleotide sequence: TGTGCCTGGAGTGTACCGGGACTAAGAGTCGAGCAGTACTTC. Full variable domain (outside the CDR3, taken from reference TRBV30 and TRBJ2-7): SQTIHQWPATLVQPVGSPLSLECTVEGTSNPNLYWYRQAAGRGLQLLFYSVGIGQISSEVPQNLSASRPQDRQFILSSKKLLLSDSGFYLCAWSVPGLRVEQYFGPGTRLTVT.

In its sample, this clone was seen a few times. The chain couples TRBV28 to TRBJ2-2; D remains ambiguous. CDR1 MDHEN and CDR2 SYDVKM come from the germline V gene. The CDR3 length is 14 residues. Trimming took off 2 bases at V and 6 bases at J, with 10 bases between the two ends. Written as DNA, the CDR3 is TGTGCCAGCAGTTTAGTGCATGGCGCCGGGGAGCTGTTTTTT. Translating gives CASSLVHGAGELFF. The complete variable domain, with remaining parts taken from reference TRBV28 and TRBJ2-2, reads DVKVTQSSRYLVKRTGEKVFLECVQDMDHENMFWYRQDPGLGLRLIYFSYDVKMKEKGDIPEGYSVSREKKERFSLILESASTNQTSMYLCASSLVHGAGELFFGEGSRLTVL.

This clone was seen a few times. This chain uses TRBV19 with TRBJ2-1; the match to TRBD2 covers 14 bases. The J segment lost 10 bases and the V segment lost 7 bases, leaving 9 bases of the junction unmatched. This CDR3 spans 15 amino acids. Per germline, CDR1 LNHDA and CDR2 SQIVND (reference sequence). CDR3 coding DNA: TGTGCCAGTACCCTGGGACTAGCGGGGGAGGCGGAGCAGTTCTTC. This codes for CASTLGLAGEAEQFF.

Only a few counts were recorded for this clone. V usage is TRBV28 and J usage is TRBJ2-1; the match to TRBD2 covers 10 bases. The CDR3 spans 15 residues. Germline values: CDR1 MDHEN, CDR2 SYDVKM. The J segment lost 6 bases and the V segment lost 5 bases, leaving 7 bases of the junction unmatched. CDR3 nucleotides: TGTGCCAGCAGTACCCCGGGACTAGCGTCCAATGAGCAGTTCTTC. Translated: CASSTPGLASNEQFF.

A few counts support this clone. The rearrangement links TRBV25-1 to TRBJ1-3, with D perhaps matching TRBD1 (6 bases). Trimming cost V 3 bases and J 2 bases, with 11 bases left between them. The CDR3 loop spans 15 amino acids. Germline CDR1 reads MGHDK; CDR2 reads SYGVNS. The CDR3 here is CASSDPHRAGNTIYF. Written as DNA, the CDR3 is TGTGCCAGCAGTGACCCCCACAGGGCTGGAAACACCATATATTTT.

The V gene is TRBV6-5, the J gene TRBJ2-7; 7 bases align to TRBD1. The trim removed 2 bases at V and 6 bases at J, leaving 10 bases unmatched. The CDR3 is 15 residues long. Germline-derived CDR1 and CDR2 are MNHEY and SVGAGI. Here the CDR3 reads CASSYAWDSVAEQYF. In DNA, the CDR3 is TGTGCCAGCAGTTACGCCTGGGACAGCGTCGCCGAGCAGTACTTC.

This clone was seen ten or more times. The chain recombines TRBV30 with TRBJ2-2; D gene unclear. This CDR3 has 12 amino acids. Between the trimmed V and J ends, which lost 3 bases and 3 bases, there was a span of 5 bases. Germline lookup yields CDR1 GTSNPN and CDR2 SVGIG (reference sequence). The CDR3 loop is CAWSVDTGELFF. DNA for the CDR3: TGTGCCTGGAGCGTGGACACCGGGGAGCTGTTTTTT.